A selection of T cell receptor beta chains follows, all from one sample in a study of T-cell memory formation after mild COVID-19. TCRdb ran MiXCR on the 5' RACE reads and lists one entry per CDR3 protein. The sample includes over 450,000 distinct CDR3 sequences, roughly 22% of them seen just once. Sequencing was done on a sample of PBMCs or a T cell subset sorted from them (not recorded which). All receptors derive from an adult woman who had mild COVID-19 (a few samples of this study predate the infection). Cell type and time point are not known. Each CDR3 is given with its conserved first and last residue. The order of the fields is D gene, V gene, clone size, J gene, CDR3 DNA, CDR3 protein. D genes are given only for firm matches. Size is stated for part of the rows, as once, few or many counts, or as a class when the clone is expanded.

D: -; V: TRBV20-1; size: -; J: TRBJ2-3; DNA: TGCAGTGCTCCCGGGAGTCGGGACCGGGGCACAGATACGCAGTATTTT; CDR3: CSAPGSRDRGTDTQYF
D: -; V: TRBV10-3; size: -; J: TRBJ2-1; DNA: TGTGCCATCAGTGAGTTGGTAGGCATATTGCATGAGCAGTTCTTC; CDR3: CAISELVGILHEQFF
D: -; V: TRBV4-3; size: -; J: TRBJ1-4; DNA: TGCGCCAGCAGCCAATTCTCGGGGGAACTGTTTTTT; CDR3: CASSQFSGELFF
D: TRBD1; V: TRBV7-8; size: few; J: TRBJ2-7; DNA: TGTGCCAGCAGCTTCAGGACAGGGGTATCCTACGAGCAGTACTTC; CDR3: CASSFRTGVSYEQYF
D: -; V: TRBV9; size: -; J: TRBJ2-3; DNA: TGTGCCAGCAGCCTACTGGGGGGGGCGTCCCCAGATACGCAGTATTTT; CDR3: CASSLLGGASPDTQYF
D: TRBD1; V: TRBV7-9; size: few; J: TRBJ2-7; DNA: TGTGCCAGCAGCGACGGGACAGGGGGAGGTTACGAGCAGTACTTC; CDR3: CASSDGTGGGYEQYF
D: TRBD2; V: TRBV5-4; size: -; J: TRBJ2-3; DNA: TGTGCCAGCAGCTCGTATACTAGCGCAGATACGCAGTATTTT; CDR3: CASSSYTSADTQYF
D: -; V: TRBV24-1; size: -; J: TRBJ1-2; DNA: TGTGCCACCAGTGAGCCGGCAAAGCCTGGCTACACCTTC; CDR3: CATSEPAKPGYTF
D: -; V: TRBV5-4; size: -; J: TRBJ2-3; DNA: TGTGCCAGCAGCTTGGCCGGAAGCAGGAGCACAGATACGCAGTATTTT; CDR3: CASSLAGSRSTDTQYF
D: TRBD2; V: TRBV7-9; size: few; J: TRBJ2-1; DNA: TGTGCCAGCAGCCCCCCTTCCGCGGGGGTATACAATGAGCAGTTCTTC; CDR3: CASSPPSAGVYNEQFF
D: -; V: TRBV9; size: few; J: TRBJ2-5; DNA: TGTGCCAGCAGCGTAGCCCCAGTTCAAGAGACCCAGTACTTC; CDR3: CASSVAPVQETQYF
D: -; V: TRBV7-2; size: -; J: TRBJ2-1; DNA: TGTGCCAGCAACCCTCTTGGGGGGCCCCAAGGGTACAATGAGCAGTTCTTC; CDR3: CASNPLGGPQGYNEQFF
D: TRBD2; V: TRBV4-2; size: -; J: TRBJ2-5; DNA: TGTGCCAGCAGCCAGGGTGTGCCGGGAGGGATCCAAGAGACCCAGTACTTC; CDR3: CASSQGVPGGIQETQYF
D: -; V: TRBV5-4; size: -; J: TRBJ2-2; DNA: TGTGCCAGCAGGACCCAGCGGAGCTCGAACACCGGGGAGCTGTTTTTT; CDR3: CASRTQRSSNTGELFF
D: TRBD2; V: TRBV12-3/TRBV12-4; size: -; J: TRBJ2-1; DNA: TGTGCCAGCAGTTTACGGGGGGGAGCCTACAATGAGCAGTTCTTC; CDR3: CASSLRGGAYNEQFF
D: TRBD1; V: TRBV6-1; size: -; J: TRBJ2-3; DNA: TGTGCCAGCAGTGCCCTCGGGGGTGGACAGGGGGTCGATACGCAGTATTTT; CDR3: CASSALGGGQGVDTQYF
D: -; V: TRBV7-9; size: few; J: TRBJ2-5; DNA: TGTGCCAGCAGCGAGAGGCGGGAGACCCAGTACTTC; CDR3: CASSERRETQYF